Given below is one T cell receptor (beta chain) in context. Its antigen is unknown. The source of the sample is a study of graft-versus-host responses after intestinal transplantation. Overall study findings and caveats: Recipient bone marrow held GvH clones, some seen earlier in ileum or blood.

Germline loops: CDR1 SGHVS, CDR2 FNYEAQ. V was clipped by 5 bases and J by 3 bases, with 15 bases between them. The CDR3 has 15 residues. TCRdb's table, derived via immunoSEQ multiplex PCR, lists solely in-frame clones and lacks some. The data show tens of thousands of clones, around nine tenths seen once. The source is a human donor who received an intestinal transplant. The specimen comprised unstimulated CD4+ T cells sorted from spleen or lymph node cells, sampled before intestinal transplant. The genes are TRBV7-6 and TRBJ2-3, with a tentative D call TRBD1 (6 bases). CDR3 residues: CASSTSRTATDTQYF. The CDR3 DNA follows: TGTGCCAGCAGCACGTCAAGGACAGCAACAGATACGCAGTATTTT.